The clone carrying this TCR beta chain was seen more than once but under ten times. What it binds is unknown. The CDR3 is 13 amino acids. Germline values: CDR1 SGHDN, CDR2 FVKESK. V lost 6 bases and J lost 6, with 15 bases in between. The sample originates from a study of vaccination and CD4 T cells after COVID-19. For the study at large: From HCoV-229E, HCoV-OC43, HCoV-NL63 and SARS-CoV-2, overlapping spike peptides were used to stimulate the cells.

The treatment: roughly 11-day PBMC culture with coronavirus spike peptide pools or control peptides (ViraFEST assay). The unexposed donor provided CD4+ T cells, which were taken before the COVID-19 pandemic (2011-2018). Sequencing of DNA taken from cultured CD4+ T cells relied on the Oncomine TCR Beta short-read assay. TCRdb fed the PCR reads into MiXCR, producing one record per CDR3 protein. The table includes roughly 6,400 distinct CDR3 sequences, under 25% detected once. The sample comprised CD4+ T cells from blood, cultured in vitro. The sequence was collected from a human donor in good health. V is TRBV14 and J is TRBJ2-7, with D perhaps TRBD2 (6 bases). The CDR3: CASRNQVEGEQYF. CDR3 nucleotide sequence: TGTGCCAGCAGGAACCAGGTGGAGGGCGAGCAGTACTTC. Together with reference TRBV14 and TRBJ2-7, the CDR3 gives the full variable domain: EAGVTQFPSHSVIEKGQTVTLRCDPISGHDNLYWYRRVMGKEIKFLLHFVKESKQDESGMPNNRFLAERTGGTYSTLKVQPAELEDSGVYFCASRNQVEGEQYFGPGTRLTVT.